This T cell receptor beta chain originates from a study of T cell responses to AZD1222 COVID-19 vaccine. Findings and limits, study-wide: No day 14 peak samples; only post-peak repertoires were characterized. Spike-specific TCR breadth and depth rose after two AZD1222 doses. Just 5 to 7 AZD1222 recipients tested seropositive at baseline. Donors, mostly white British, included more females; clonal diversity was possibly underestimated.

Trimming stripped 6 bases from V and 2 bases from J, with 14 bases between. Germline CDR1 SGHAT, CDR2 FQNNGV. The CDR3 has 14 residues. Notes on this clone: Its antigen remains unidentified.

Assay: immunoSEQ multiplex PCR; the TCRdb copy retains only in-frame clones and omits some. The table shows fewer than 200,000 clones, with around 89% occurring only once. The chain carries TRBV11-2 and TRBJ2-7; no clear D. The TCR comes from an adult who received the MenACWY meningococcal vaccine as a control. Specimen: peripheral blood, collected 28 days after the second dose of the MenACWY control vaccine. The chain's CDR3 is CASRELLKPYEQYF. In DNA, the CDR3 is TGTGCCAGCAGGGAATTGCTGAAGCCCTACGAGCAGTACTTC.